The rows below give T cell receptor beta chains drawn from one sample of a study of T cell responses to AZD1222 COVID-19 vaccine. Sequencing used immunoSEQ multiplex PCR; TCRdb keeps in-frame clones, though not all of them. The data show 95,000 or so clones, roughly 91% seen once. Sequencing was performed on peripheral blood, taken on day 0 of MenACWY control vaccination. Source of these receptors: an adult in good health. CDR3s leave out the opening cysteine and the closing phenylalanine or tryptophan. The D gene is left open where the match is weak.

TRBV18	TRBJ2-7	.	ASSPPSRSSYEQY
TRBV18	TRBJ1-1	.	ASSAGTDMTEAF
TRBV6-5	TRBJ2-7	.	ATQEATGIYEQY
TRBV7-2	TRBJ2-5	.	ASSLQEETQY
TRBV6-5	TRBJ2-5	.	AGGYQETQY
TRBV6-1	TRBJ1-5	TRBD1	ASSEGQGFGQPQH
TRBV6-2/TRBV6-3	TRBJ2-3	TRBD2	ASSYSPLWRGERDTQY
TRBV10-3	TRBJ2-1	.	AISRDGGYNEQF
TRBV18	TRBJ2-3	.	ASSPPVSRDTQY
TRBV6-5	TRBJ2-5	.	ASSGSWQKQETQY
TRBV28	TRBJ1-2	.	ASSPSGGVHYGYT
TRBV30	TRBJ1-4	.	AWSAGREKLF
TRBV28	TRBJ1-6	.	ASSFGQAIGSPLH
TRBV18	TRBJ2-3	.	ASSPQAFRTDTQY
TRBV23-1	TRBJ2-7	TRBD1	ASSPTNDRGAYEQY
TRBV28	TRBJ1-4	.	ASSLSGASNEKLF
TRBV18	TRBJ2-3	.	ASSSGQRSTDTQY
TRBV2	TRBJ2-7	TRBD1	ASSELGQSYEQY
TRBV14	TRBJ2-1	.	ASKGFGDSNEQF
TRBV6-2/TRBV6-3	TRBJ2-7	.	ASSYGPSYEQY
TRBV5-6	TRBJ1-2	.	ASSNGRPLRDSSGYT